This T cell receptor (beta chain) was obtained from a study of breast tumors, draining lymph nodes, adjacent tissues. In its sample, this clonotype was seen many times. Germline assignment: CDR1 SGHRS and CDR2 YFSETQ. CDR3 length equals 14 residues. The V and J ends lost 7 bases and 3 bases respectively, with 16 bases between them. TCRdb passed the multiplex PCR reads through MiXCR, listing each CDR3 protein once. Here the sample spans 100,000 or so distinct CDR3 sequences, less than 25% being singletons. Axillary draining lymph nodes of breast cancer patients supplied the node samples. The sequence came from a female donor with breast cancer. Some clones in this sample may be carry-over from other donors' samples. The sample consisted of axillary lymph node tissue. The V and J genes are TRBV5-1 and TRBJ1-2, with a tentative D call TRBD1 (6 bases). The CDR3 bases are TGCGCCAGCCACTTAGGGGGGAGAGACTATGGCTACACCTTC. It encodes CASHLGGRDYGYTF.